This TCR beta chain appears in the sequencing data of a study of blood T cells in healthy people across ages. Each individual donor underwent a draw of around 9.8 milliliters of peripheral blood. Notes on this clonotype: What it recognizes is unknown.

The second PCR ran about 6 to 12 cycles with a sample-barcoded 5' primer and J-beta primers. MiXCR, applied by TCRdb to the 5' RACE reads, yields one record per CDR3 protein. The sample lists 1,300,000 or so distinct CDR3 sequences; 55% to 75% were seen once. General study findings and limits: Age advanced and TCR beta diversity per million T cells fell, roughly linearly. It was held that diversity estimates obtained from one million T cells represented underestimates.

Trimming stripped 3 bases from V and 6 bases from J, with 8 bases between. CDR3 length: 12 amino acids. Per germline, CDR1 MDHEN and CDR2 SYDVKM. Sequencing was carried out using blood. The receptor comes from a man aged 18 to 30 in good health. The J gene is TRBJ1-2, the V gene TRBV28; D is unclear. The CDR3 reads CASSFIGNGYTF. In DNA, the CDR3 is TGTGCCAGCAGTTTTATAGGGAATGGCTACACCTTC.